These 6 T cell receptor beta chains share one sample of origin, sequenced in a study of cytomegalovirus exposure and HLA in healthy donors. With 60 Vbeta and 13 Jbeta primers, the PCR was carried out. Assay: immunoSEQ multiplex PCR; the TCRdb copy retains only in-frame clones and omits some. The repertoire holds 210,000 or so clones, with roughly 78% as singletons. The sample taken for sequencing was PBMCs. The receptors were sampled from a boy between 5 and 17 years old in good health and CMV-seronegative.

J is TRBJ2-3 and V is TRBV19, with 7 positions matching TRBD1. This CDR3 comprises 19 residues. The V and J ends lost 5 bases and 3 bases, in that order; junction bases with no gene match: 20. The germline gives CDR1 LNHDA, CDR2 SQIVND (reference sequence). This CDR3 is CASSGAGGTFPLGTDTQYF. CDR3 in DNA: TGTGCCAGTAGTGGGGCAGGGGGTACGTTCCCCCTCGGGACAGATACGCAGTATTTT.

V is TRBV4-1 and J is TRBJ2-1; TRBD2 matches at 11 bases. This CDR3 contains 18 residues. V shed 1 base and J 3 bases; nucleotides not matched to a gene: 8. CDR1 is MGHRA, CDR2 YSYEKL, per germline. CDR3 loop: CASSQVPTSGGLYNEQFF. The CDR3 DNA sequence: TGCGCCAGCAGCCAAGTCCCCACTAGCGGGGGCCTCTACAATGAGCAGTTCTTC.

This clone was recorded only once. This chain uses TRBV15 with TRBJ2-5; 7 bases map to TRBD2. Germline V gene data show CDR1 as LNHNV and CDR2 as YYDKDF (reference sequence). There are 17 residues in the CDR3. Trimming at V came to 0 bases and at J to 5 bases, leaving 12 bases not matched to a gene. The DNA for the CDR3 is TGTGCCACCAGCAGAGATTCCTCGGCCACCGGGGGGGAGACCCAGTACTTC. It yields the protein CATSRDSSATGGETQYF.

This chain links TRBV6-1 with TRBJ1-5, with D possibly matching TRBD1 (5 bases). The germline V gene encodes CDR1 MNHNS and CDR2 SASEGT. This CDR3 region has 15 residues. V lost 10 bases and J lost 5, with 21 bases in between. CDR3 DNA sequence: TGTGCCACTGGGGGGGTTACGAGGGATCATCAGCCCCAGCATTTT. Its translation is CATGGVTRDHQPQHF.

The rearrangement links TRBV11-3 to TRBJ2-4; possible D gene TRBD2, 6 bases. Trimming pared 0 bases from V and 0 bases from J, leaving 15 bases between. CDR3 length: 18 residues. Germline V gives CDR1 SGHNT, CDR2 YENEEA. DNA for the CDR3: TGTGCCAGCAGCTTAGATGGTGCGGGGCCGGTAGCCAAAAACATTCAGTACTTC. Translated, it gives CASSLDGAGPVAKNIQYF.

This clone was observed a single time. The chain recombines TRBV5-1 with TRBJ2-1, with TRBD2 matching over 12 bases. Looked up from germline, CDR1 is SGHRS and CDR2 is YFSETQ. The CDR3 has 15 amino acids. V trimming: 4 bases; J trimming: 8 bases; junction bases outside the gene matches: 7. DNA for the CDR3: TGCGCCAGCAGCGACGGACTAGCGGGATTTTATGAGCAGTTCTTC. This encodes CASSDGLAGFYEQFF.